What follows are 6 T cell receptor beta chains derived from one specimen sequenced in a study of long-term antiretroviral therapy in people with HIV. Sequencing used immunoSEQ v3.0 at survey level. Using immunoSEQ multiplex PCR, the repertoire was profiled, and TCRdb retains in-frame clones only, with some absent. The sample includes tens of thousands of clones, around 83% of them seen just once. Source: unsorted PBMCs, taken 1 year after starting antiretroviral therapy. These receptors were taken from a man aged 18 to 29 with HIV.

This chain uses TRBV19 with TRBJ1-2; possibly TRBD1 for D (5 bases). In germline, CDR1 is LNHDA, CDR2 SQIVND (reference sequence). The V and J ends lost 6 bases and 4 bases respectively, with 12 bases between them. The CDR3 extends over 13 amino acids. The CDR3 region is CASSKGYSYGYTF. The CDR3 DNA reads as TGTGCCAGTAGCAAGGGGTATAGCTATGGCTACACCTTC.

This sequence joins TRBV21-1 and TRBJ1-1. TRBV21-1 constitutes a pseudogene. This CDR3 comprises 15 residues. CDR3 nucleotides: TGTGCCAGCAGCCGCCAACTGAGGGGGAACACTGAAGCTTTCTTT. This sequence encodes CASSRQLRGNTEAFF.

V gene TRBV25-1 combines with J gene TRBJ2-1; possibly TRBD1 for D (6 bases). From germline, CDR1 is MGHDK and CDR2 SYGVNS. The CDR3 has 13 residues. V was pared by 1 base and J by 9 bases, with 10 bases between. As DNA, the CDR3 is TGTGCCAGCAGTGAATCCAGGGGATTTGAGCAGTTCTTC. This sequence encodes CASSESRGFEQFF.

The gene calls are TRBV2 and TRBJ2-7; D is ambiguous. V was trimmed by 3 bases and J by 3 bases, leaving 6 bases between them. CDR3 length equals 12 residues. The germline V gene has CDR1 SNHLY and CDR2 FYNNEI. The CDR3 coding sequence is TGTGCCAGCAGTGACTCTAGCTACGAGCAGTACTTC. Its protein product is CASSDSSYEQYF. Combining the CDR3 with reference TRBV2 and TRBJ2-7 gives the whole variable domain EPEVTQTPSHQVTQMGQEVILRCVPISNHLYFYWYRQILGQKVEFLVSFYNNEISEKSEIFDDQFSVERPDGSNFTLKIRSTKLEDSAMYFCASSDSSYEQYFGPGTRLTVT.

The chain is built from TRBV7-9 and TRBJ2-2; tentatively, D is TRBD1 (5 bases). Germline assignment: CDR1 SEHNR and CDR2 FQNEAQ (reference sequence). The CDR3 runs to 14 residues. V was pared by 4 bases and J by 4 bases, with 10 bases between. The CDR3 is CASSSLQGTGELFF. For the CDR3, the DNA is TGTGCCAGCAGCTCGCTTCAGGGCACCGGGGAGCTGTTTTTT.

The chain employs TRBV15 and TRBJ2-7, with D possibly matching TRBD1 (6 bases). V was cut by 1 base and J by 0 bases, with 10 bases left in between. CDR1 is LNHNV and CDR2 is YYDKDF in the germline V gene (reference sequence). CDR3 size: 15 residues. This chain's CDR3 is CATSRGRGGSYEQYF. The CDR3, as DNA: TGTGCCACCAGCAGAGGGCGAGGGGGCTCCTACGAGCAGTACTTC.